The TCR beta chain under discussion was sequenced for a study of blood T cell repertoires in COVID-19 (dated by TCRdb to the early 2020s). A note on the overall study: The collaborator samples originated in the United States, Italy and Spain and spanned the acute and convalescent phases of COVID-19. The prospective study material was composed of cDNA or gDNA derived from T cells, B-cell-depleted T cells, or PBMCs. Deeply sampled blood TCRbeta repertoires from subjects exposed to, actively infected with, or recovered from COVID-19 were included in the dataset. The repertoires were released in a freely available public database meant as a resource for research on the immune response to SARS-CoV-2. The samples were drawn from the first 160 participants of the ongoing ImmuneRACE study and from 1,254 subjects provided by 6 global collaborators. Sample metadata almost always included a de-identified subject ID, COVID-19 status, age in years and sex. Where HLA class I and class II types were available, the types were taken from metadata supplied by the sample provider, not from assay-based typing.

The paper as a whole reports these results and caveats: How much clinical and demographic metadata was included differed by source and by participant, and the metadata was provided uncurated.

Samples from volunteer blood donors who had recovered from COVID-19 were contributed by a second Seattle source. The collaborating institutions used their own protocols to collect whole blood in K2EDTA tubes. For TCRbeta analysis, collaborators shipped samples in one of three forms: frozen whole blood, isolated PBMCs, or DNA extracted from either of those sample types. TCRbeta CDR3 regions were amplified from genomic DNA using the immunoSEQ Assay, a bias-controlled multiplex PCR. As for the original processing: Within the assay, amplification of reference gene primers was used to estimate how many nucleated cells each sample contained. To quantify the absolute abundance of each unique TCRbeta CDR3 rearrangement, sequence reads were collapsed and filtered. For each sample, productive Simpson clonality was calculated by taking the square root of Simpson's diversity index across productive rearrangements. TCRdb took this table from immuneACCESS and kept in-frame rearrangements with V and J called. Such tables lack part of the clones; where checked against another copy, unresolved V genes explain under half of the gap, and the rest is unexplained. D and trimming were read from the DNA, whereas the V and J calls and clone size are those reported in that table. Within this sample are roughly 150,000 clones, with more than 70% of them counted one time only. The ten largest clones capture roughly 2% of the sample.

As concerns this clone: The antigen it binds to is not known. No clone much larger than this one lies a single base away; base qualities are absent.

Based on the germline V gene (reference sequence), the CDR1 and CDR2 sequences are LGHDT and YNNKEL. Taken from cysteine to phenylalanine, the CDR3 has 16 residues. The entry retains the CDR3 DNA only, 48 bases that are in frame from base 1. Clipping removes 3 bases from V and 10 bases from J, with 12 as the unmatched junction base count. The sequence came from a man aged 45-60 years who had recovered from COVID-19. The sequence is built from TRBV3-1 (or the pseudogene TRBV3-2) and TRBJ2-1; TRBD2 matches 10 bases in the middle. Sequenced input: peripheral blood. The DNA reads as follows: TGTGCCAGCAGCCACCTATCAGCGGGAGGGACTAGGGAGCAGTTCTTC. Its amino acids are CASSHLSAGGTREQFF.